This T cell receptor beta chain derives from a study of T cells in Graves' hyperthyroidism and ophthalmopathy. The CDR3 has 13 amino acids. Germline V gives CDR1 SGHNT, CDR2 YENEEA. After removal of 5 bases from V and 12 bases from J, the junction contained 7 bases not matched to a gene. This clonotype was seen repeatedly, ten times or more. Using RNA transcripts as the source, TCR beta CDR3 regions were amplified. TCR CDR3 regions were first amplified by RT-PCR with HTBI primers. MiXCR was run by TCRdb on the multiplex PCR reads, yielding one entry per CDR3 protein. Among fewer than 500,000 distinct CDR3 sequences listed, approximately 14% were seen once.

The sequence came from a woman between 25 and 40 years old with Graves' ophthalmopathy. This chain links TRBV11-3 with TRBJ1-6; TRBD1 matches 7 bases. Sequencing was carried out using blood. CDR3: CASSRSDREPLHF. Here the CDR3 DNA reads TGTGCCAGCAGCCGAAGCGACAGGGAACCCCTCCACTTT.